The clone carrying this TCR beta chain was counted a single time. The sample is drawn from a study of blood T cell repertoires in COVID-19. Study information: The analysed material was cDNA or gDNA that came from T cells, B-cell-depleted T cells, or PBMCs.

The method was immunoSEQ multiplex PCR; TCRdb's version includes in-frame clones alone and lacks a portion of them. The data hold 300,000 to 400,000 clones, with about 87% observed a single time. The CDR3 has 14 residues. V lost 6 bases to trimming and J lost 5 bases; unmatched junction nucleotides: 8. Germline values: CDR1 SNHLY, CDR2 FYNNEI. Seattle cases were enrolled at active infection and followed longitudinally. The genes are TRBV2 and TRBJ2-3; 7 bases fit TRBD2. The TCR comes from a woman between 45 and 60 years old with COVID-19, enrolled during active disease. Source material: peripheral blood. CDR3 nucleotides: TGTGCCAGCAGCTCGCGGGAGTCCATAGATACGCAGTATTTT. Protein product: CASSSRESIDTQYF.